This TCR beta chain emerged from a study of shared clonotypes between healthy human individuals. TCRdb keeps only in-frame clones here, not all; method: immunoSEQ multiplex PCR. The table has 800,000 to 950,000 clones, just over 95% seen once. Positively selected for CCR7, the CD45RO-negative cells used as naive CD8 cells excluded terminally differentiated effector memory CD45RA+ cells. Study conclusions and caveats: Expectations were that clonotype sharing among donors would be affected by sequencing depth.

As concerns this clone: Its cognate antigen is unknown.

Trimming removed 6 bases at V and 0 bases at J, with 9 bases between. This CDR3 has 13 residues. CDR1 and CDR2 (germline): ENHRY, SYGVKD. The clonotype originates from a man aged 30 to 45 in good health. Source material: naive CD8+ T cells sorted from blood. The chain recombines TRBV10-3 with TRBJ2-7, with a weak D call TRBD2 (5 bases). In DNA form, the CDR3 reads TGTGCCATCAGGGACGGAGGCTCCTACGAGCAGTACTTC. Protein sequence: CAIRDGGSYEQYF.